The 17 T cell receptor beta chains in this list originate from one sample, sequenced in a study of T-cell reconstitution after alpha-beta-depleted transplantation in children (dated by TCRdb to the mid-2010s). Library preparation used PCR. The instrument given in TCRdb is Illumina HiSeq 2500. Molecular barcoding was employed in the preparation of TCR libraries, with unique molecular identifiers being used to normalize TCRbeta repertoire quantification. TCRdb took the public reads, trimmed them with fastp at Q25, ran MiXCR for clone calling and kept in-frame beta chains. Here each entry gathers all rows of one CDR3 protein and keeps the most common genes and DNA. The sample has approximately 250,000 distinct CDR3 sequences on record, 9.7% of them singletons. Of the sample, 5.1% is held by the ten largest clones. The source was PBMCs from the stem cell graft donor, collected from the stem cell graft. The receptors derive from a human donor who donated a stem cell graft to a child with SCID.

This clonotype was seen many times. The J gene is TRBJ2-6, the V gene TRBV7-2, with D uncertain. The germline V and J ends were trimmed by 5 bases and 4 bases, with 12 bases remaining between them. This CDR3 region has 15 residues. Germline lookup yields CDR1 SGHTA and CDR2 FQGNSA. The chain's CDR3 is CASSQLVTGANVLTF. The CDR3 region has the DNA TGTGCCAGCAGCCAGCTAGTTACAGGGGCCAACGTCCTGACTTTC.

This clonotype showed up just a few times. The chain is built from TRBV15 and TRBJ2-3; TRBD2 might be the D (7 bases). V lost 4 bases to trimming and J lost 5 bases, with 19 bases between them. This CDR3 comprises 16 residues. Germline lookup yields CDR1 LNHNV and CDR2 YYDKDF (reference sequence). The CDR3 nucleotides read TGTGCCACCAGCAACTGGGGGGGGGGCTCGGGAGATACGCAGTATTTT. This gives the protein CATSNWGGGSGDTQYF.

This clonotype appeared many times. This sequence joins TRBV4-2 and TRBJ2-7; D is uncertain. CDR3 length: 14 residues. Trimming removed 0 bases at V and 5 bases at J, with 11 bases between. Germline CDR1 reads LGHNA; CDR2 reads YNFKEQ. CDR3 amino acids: CASSQDGSIHEQYF. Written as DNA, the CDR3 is TGTGCCAGCAGCCAAGATGGTAGCATCCACGAGCAGTACTTC.

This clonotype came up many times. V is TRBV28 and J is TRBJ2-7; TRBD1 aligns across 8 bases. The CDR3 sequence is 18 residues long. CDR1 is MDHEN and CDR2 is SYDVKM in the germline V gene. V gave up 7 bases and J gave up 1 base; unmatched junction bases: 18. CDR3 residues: CASTKSGTGGERSYEQYF. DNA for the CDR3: TGTGCCAGCACCAAATCAGGGACAGGTGGTGAAAGGTCCTACGAGCAGTACTTC.

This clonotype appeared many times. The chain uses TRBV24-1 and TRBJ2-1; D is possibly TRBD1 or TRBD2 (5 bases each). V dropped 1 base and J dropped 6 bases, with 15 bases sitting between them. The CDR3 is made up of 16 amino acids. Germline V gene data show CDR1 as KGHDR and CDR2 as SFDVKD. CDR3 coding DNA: TGTGCCACCAGTGATTTTAATGAAAGGGACCCCAATGAGCAGTTCTTC. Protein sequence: CATSDFNERDPNEQFF.

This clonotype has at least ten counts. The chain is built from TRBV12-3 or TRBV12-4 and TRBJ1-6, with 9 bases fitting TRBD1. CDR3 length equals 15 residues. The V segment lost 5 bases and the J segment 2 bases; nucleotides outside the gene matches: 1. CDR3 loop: CASSTGGAYNSPLHF. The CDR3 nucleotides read TGTGCCAGCAGTACAGGGGGCGCCTATAATTCACCCCTCCACTTT.

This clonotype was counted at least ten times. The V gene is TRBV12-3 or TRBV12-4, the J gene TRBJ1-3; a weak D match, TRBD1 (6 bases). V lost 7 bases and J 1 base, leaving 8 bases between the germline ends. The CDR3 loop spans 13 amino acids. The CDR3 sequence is CASKGGSGNTIYF. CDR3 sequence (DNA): TGTGCCAGCAAAGGGGGTTCTGGAAACACCATATATTTT.

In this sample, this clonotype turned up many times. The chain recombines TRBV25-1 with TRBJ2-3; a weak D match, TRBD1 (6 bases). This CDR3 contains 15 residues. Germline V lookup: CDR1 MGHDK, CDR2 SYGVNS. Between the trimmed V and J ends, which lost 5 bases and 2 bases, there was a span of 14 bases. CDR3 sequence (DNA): TGTGCCAGCAGTCAAGCAGGGGTGAACACAGATACGCAGTATTTT. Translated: CASSQAGVNTDTQYF.

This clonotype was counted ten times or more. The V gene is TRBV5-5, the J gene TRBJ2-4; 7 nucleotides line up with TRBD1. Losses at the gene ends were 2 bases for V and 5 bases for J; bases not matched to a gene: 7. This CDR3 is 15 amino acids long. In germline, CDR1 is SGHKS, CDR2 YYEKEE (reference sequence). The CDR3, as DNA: TGTGCCAGCAGCTTCCCCCAAACAGGGGAAAACATTCAGTACTTC. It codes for CASSFPQTGENIQYF.

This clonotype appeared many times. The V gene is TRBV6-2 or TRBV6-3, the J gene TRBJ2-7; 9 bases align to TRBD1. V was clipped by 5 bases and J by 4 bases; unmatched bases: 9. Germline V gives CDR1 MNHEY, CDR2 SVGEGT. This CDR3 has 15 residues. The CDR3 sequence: CASSTWTGEIYEQYF. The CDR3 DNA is TGTGCCAGCAGTACTTGGACAGGGGAAATTTACGAGCAGTACTTC.

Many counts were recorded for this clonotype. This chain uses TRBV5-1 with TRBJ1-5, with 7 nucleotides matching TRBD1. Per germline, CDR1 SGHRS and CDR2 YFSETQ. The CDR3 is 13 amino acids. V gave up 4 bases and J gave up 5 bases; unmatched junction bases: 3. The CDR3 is CASSRTGDQPQHF. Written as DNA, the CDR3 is TGCGCCAGCAGCAGAACAGGGGATCAGCCCCAGCATTTT.

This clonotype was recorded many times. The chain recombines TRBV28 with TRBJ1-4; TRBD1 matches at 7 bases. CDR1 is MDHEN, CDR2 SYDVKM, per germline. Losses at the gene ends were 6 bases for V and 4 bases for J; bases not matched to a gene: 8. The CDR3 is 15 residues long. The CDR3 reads CASSRRTGFNEKLFF. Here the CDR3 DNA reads TGTGCCAGCAGCCGAAGGACAGGTTTTAATGAAAAACTGTTTTTT.

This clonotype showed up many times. As DNA, the CDR3 is TGCGCCAGCAGCTTGGTCGGGGGCTCGAACACTGAAGCTTTCTTT. This translates into CASSLVGGSNTEAFF. The chain recombines TRBV5-1 with TRBJ1-1; maybe TRBD1 (6 bases). From germline, CDR1 is SGHRS and CDR2 YFSETQ. The CDR3 has 15 residues. Trimming cost V 0 bases and J 1 base, with 10 bases left between them.

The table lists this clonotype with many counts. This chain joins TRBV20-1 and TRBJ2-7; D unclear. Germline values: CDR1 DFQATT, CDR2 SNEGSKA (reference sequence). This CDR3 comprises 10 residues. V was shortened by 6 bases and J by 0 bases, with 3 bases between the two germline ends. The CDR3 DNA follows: TGCAGTGCCCTCTCCTACGAGCAGTACTTC. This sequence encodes CSALSYEQYF.

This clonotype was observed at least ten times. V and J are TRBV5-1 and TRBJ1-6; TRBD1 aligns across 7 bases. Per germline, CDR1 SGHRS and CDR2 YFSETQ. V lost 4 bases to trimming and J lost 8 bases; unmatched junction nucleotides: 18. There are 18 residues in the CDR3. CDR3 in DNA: TGCGCCAGCAGCGAACAAGGGACAGCGGACGTCCTTTATTCACCCCTCCACTTT. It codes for CASSEQGTADVLYSPLHF.

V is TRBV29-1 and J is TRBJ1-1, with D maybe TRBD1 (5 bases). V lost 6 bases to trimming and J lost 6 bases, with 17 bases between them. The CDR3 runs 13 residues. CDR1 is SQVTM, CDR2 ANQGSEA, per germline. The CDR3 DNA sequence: TGCAGCGTATTGGGGGATTGGGACGCTGAAGCTTTCTTT. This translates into CSVLGDWDAEAFF.

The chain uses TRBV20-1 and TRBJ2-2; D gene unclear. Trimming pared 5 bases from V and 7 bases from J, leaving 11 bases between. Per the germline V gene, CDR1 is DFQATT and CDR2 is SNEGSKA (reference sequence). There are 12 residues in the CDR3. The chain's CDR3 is CSAPSRGGELFF. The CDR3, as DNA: TGCAGTGCTCCGAGTCGAGGCGGGGAGCTGTTTTTT.